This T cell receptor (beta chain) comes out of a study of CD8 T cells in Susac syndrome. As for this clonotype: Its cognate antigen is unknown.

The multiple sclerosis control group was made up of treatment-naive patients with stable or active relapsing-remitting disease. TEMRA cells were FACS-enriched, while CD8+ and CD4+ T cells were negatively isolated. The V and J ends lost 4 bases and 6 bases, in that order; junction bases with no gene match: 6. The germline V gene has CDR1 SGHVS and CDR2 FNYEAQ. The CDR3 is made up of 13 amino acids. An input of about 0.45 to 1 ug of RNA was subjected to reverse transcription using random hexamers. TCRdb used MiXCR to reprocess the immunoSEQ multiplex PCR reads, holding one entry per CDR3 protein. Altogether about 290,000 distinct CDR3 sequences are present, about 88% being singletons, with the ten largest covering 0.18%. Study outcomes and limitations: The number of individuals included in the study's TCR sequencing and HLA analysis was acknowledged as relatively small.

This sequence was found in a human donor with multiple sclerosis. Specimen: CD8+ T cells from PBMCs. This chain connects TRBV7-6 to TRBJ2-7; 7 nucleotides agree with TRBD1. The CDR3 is CASSSLTGREQYF. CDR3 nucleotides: TGTGCCAGCAGCTCTCTGACAGGGCGCGAGCAGTACTTC.